This T cell receptor (beta chain) is drawn from a study of CD8 T cells in Susac syndrome. Study observations and caveats: The number of individuals included in the study's TCR sequencing and HLA analysis was acknowledged as relatively small.

Multiple sclerosis controls were treatment-naive patients with stable or active relapsing-remitting disease. Negative isolation yielded CD8+ and CD4+ T cells; FACS enriched TEMRA cells. As concerns this clonotype: As yet, its antigen is unknown.

The V gene's germline CDR1 is SGHRS and CDR2 YFSETQ. V lost 4 bases, J lost 2 bases, and 15 bases lay in between. The CDR3 has 15 amino acids. Reverse transcription of roughly 0.5 to 1 ug RNA used random hexamers. Across 54 Vbeta and 13 Jbeta, TCR beta CDR3 was amplified with immunoSEQ multiplex PCR. TCRdb re-derived calls from the immunoSEQ multiplex PCR reads in MiXCR, one entry per CDR3 protein. Of approximately 270,000 distinct CDR3 sequences listed, approximately 92% are singletons. This rearrangement joins TRBV5-1 to TRBJ1-2; TRBD1 is a possible D gene (6 bases). The specimen sequenced was CD4+ T cells from PBMCs. The source is a human donor with multiple sclerosis. CDR3 coding DNA: TGCGCCAGCAGCCCTCAGACAGGAACCAACTATGGCTACACCTTC. Residues: CASSPQTGTNYGYTF.